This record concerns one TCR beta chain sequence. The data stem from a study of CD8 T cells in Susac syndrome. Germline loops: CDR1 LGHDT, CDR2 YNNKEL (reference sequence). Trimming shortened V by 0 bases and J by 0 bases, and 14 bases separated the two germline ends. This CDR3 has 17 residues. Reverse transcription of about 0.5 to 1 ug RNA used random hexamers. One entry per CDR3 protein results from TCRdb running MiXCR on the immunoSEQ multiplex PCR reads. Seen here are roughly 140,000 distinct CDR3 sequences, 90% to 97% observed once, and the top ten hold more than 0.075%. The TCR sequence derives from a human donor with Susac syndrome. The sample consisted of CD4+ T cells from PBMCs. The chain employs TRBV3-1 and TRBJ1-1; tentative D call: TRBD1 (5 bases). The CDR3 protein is CASSQDGIRGMNTEAFF. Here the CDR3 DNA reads TGTGCCAGCAGCCAAGATGGGATAAGGGGTATGAACACTGAAGCTTTCTTT.